These 21 T cell receptor beta chains came from one sample sequenced in a study of T cells in Graves' hyperthyroidism and ophthalmopathy. Regions amplified from RNA transcripts were the TCR beta CDR3 regions. In the first-round RT-PCR of the TCR CDR3, the HTBI primer set was used. TCRdb reprocessed the multiplex PCR reads via MiXCR and lists one record per CDR3 protein. The sample includes under 450,000 distinct CDR3 sequences, approximately 13% of them seen just once. The sequenced sample consisted of blood. The receptors stem from a young man with Graves' hyperthyroidism that later progressed to Graves' ophthalmopathy.

The chain recombines TRBV15 with TRBJ2-1; either TRBD1 or TRBD2 may supply D (7 bases each). The ends were cut back, 5 bases at V and 4 bases at J, with 18 bases in the middle. CDR3 length: 16 amino acids. Germline CDR1 reads LNHNV; CDR2 reads YYDKDF (reference sequence). Here the CDR3 reads CATSGEGARKYNEQFF. DNA of the CDR3: TGTGCCACCAGCGGGGAGGGGGCGAGGAAGTACAATGAGCAGTTCTTC.

There are a few counts of this clonotype. V gene TRBV3-1 combines with J gene TRBJ1-5; the match to TRBD1 covers 7 bases. CDR3 length: 15 residues. Trimming at V came to 2 bases and at J to 6 bases, leaving 7 bases not matched to a gene. The germline V gene encodes CDR1 LGHDT and CDR2 YNNKEL (reference sequence). CDR3 region: CASSQYRGEGQPQHF. Written as DNA, the CDR3 is TGTGCCAGCAGCCAATACAGGGGCGAGGGTCAGCCCCAGCATTTT.

The table lists this clonotype with many counts. This chain uses TRBV11-2 with TRBJ2-5; no definite D call. The CDR3 length is 14 residues. In germline, CDR1 is SGHAT, CDR2 FQNNGV. The V and J ends lost 2 bases and 1 base respectively, with 8 bases between them. The CDR3 bases are TGTGCCAGCAGCTTACGGCTACTCCAAGAGACCCAGTACTTC. This encodes CASSLRLLQETQYF.

The chain employs TRBV4-1 and TRBJ2-7; tentative D call: TRBD2 (7 bases). V was pared by 2 bases and J by 2 bases, with 10 bases between. Per germline, CDR1 MGHRA and CDR2 YSYEKL. This CDR3 has 14 amino acids. In DNA, the CDR3 is TGCGCCAGCAGCCAACGGGGGGCAGCCTACGAGCAGTACTTC. It codes for CASSQRGAAYEQYF.

V and J are TRBV9 and TRBJ2-4; D unclear. Trimming shortened V by 3 bases and J by 8 bases, and 9 bases separated the two germline ends. The CDR3 length is 12 residues. Germline V gene sequence: CDR1 SGDLS, CDR2 YYNGEE. The CDR3 sequence: CASSEEGHIQYF. The CDR3 coding sequence is TGTGCCAGCAGCGAGGAAGGGCACATTCAGTACTTC.

This chain connects TRBV7-2 to TRBJ2-3, with a weak D call TRBD1 (6 bases). The CDR3 is 14 amino acids. The ends were cut back, 1 base at V and 6 bases at J, with 11 bases in the middle. Per the germline V gene, CDR1 is SGHTA and CDR2 is FQGNSA. CDR3 loop: CASSLVQGWDTQYF. The DNA for the CDR3 is TGTGCCAGCAGCTTAGTTCAGGGGTGGGATACGCAGTATTTT. The full variable domain, with the rest looked up from reference TRBV7-2 and TRBJ2-3, is GAGVSQSPSNKVTEKGKDVELRCDPISGHTALYWYRQSLGQGLEFLIYFQGNSAPDKSGLPSDRFSAERTGGSVSTLTIQRTQQEDSAVYLCASSLVQGWDTQYFGPGTRLTVL.

At least ten counts were recorded for this clonotype. The chain couples TRBV20-1 to TRBJ2-2; weak D call: TRBD1 (6 bases). CDR3 length: 14 amino acids. The V gene's germline CDR1 is DFQATT and CDR2 SNEGSKA (reference sequence). Between the trimmed V and J ends, which lost 0 bases and 1 base, there was a span of 6 bases. This CDR3 reads CSARETGNTGELFF. For the CDR3, the DNA is TGCAGTGCTAGAGAGACAGGGAACACCGGGGAGCTGTTTTTT.

This clonotype was picked up many times. V and J are TRBV28 and TRBJ2-6; either TRBD1 or TRBD2 may supply D (5 bases each). V lost 8 bases, J lost 3 bases, and 14 bases lay in between. The CDR3 has 15 residues. Germline lookup yields CDR1 MDHEN and CDR2 SYDVKM. The CDR3 here is CASQSMGVGANVLTF. The CDR3 bases are TGTGCCAGCCAGTCTATGGGGGTTGGGGCCAACGTCCTGACTTTC.

This clonotype was recorded only once. The chain links TRBV7-9 to TRBJ1-4; weak D call: TRBD1 (6 bases). In germline, CDR1 is SEHNR, CDR2 FQNEAQ (reference sequence). With 6 bases removed from V and 3 bases from J, the gap between germline ends came to 8 bases. The CDR3 length is 13 residues. CDR3: CASSTGSNEKLFF. CDR3 DNA sequence: TGTGCCAGCAGTACAGGGTCTAATGAAAAACTGTTTTTT.

A few counts support this clonotype. The V call is TRBV20-1, the J call TRBJ2-1, with D possibly TRBD2 on 6 matching bases. This CDR3 spans 13 amino acids. Trimming cost V 6 bases and J 6 bases, with 15 bases left between them. CDR1 and CDR2 (germline): DFQATT, SNEGSKA (reference sequence). The CDR3 DNA follows: TGCAGTGCCCAAGAGGGGACTCCCAATGAGCAGTTCTTC. It specifies CSAQEGTPNEQFF.

About this clonotype: Since no conserved phenylalanine or tryptophan closes the CDR3, a read error is the likely cause. In DNA form, the CDR3 reads TGTGCCAGCAGTGAAGACCCAGGGGGCGCGAGGGGCTACACCCTC. Amino acid sequence: CASSEDPGGARGYTL. J is TRBJ1-2 and V is TRBV6-1; 8 nucleotides agree with TRBD1. V lost 1 base to trimming and J lost 8 bases; unmatched junction nucleotides: 9. This CDR3 has 15 residues. CDR1 is MNHNS and CDR2 is SASEGT in the germline V gene.

This clonotype appeared a single time. This may be a read error, as it is one base from a much larger clone. The CDR3 nucleotides read TGTGCCAGCAGTGCTTTACAGAGGAGCTCCTACAATGAGCAGTCCTTC. Its protein is CASSALQRSSYNEQSF. The chain is built from TRBV6-1 and TRBJ2-1; D remains ambiguous. The CDR3 covers 16 residues. Looked up from germline, CDR1 is MNHNS and CDR2 is SASEGT.

The gene calls are TRBV15 and TRBJ2-1; TRBD1 matches 7 bases. Losses at the gene ends were 4 bases for V and 2 bases for J; bases not matched to a gene: 8. CDR3 length: 16 amino acids. Germline V gene data show CDR1 as LNHNV and CDR2 as YYDKDF (reference sequence). This CDR3 reads CATSKIEGAAYNEQFF. CDR3 bases: TGTGCCACCAGCAAAATCGAGGGGGCGGCCTACAATGAGCAGTTCTTC.

This clonotype was counted at least ten times. The V and J genes are TRBV7-9 and TRBJ2-3; D gene uncertain. The CDR3 runs to 15 residues. CDR1 is SEHNR and CDR2 is FQNEAQ in the germline V gene (reference sequence). Trimming pared 5 bases from V and 1 base from J, leaving 13 bases between. Here the CDR3 reads CASSPASLRTDTQYF. The CDR3 DNA is TGTGCCAGCAGCCCTGCCTCGTTGCGCACAGATACGCAGTATTTT.

This clonotype was seen many times. The chain recombines TRBV5-4 with TRBJ2-7; 7 nucleotides align to TRBD1. The germline V gene encodes CDR1 SGHNT and CDR2 YYREEE (reference sequence). The CDR3 is 14 residues long. V gave up 4 bases and J gave up 5 bases; unmatched junction bases: 9. The CDR3 nucleotides are TGTGCCAGCAGCCTAGAACAGGGGAGCGACGAGCAGTACTTC. Protein product: CASSLEQGSDEQYF.

This clonotype was seen ten or more times. The rearrangement joins TRBV7-9 to TRBJ1-2, with 7 bases matching TRBD1. V shed 1 base, J shed 4 bases, and the junction held 3 bases outside the gene matches. Germline V gene data show CDR1 as SEHNR and CDR2 as FQNEAQ (reference sequence). There are 14 residues in the CDR3. The CDR3 DNA is TGTGCCAGCAGCTTAGGAGGGGGCAGCTATGGCTACACCTTC. Protein product: CASSLGGGSYGYTF.

This clonotype was picked up a small number of times. V and J are TRBV6-1 and TRBJ1-1; unclear D gene. In germline, CDR1 is MNHNS, CDR2 SASEGT. The V gene lost 0 bases and the J gene lost 1 base, with 15 bases spanning the gap. The CDR3 has 17 residues. CDR3 region: CASSEALTISRNTEAFF. The DNA for the CDR3 is TGTGCCAGCAGTGAAGCGCTTACGATATCCCGGAACACTGAAGCTTTCTTT.

The sample holds a few counts of this clonotype. V gene TRBV29-1 combines with J gene TRBJ1-5; D remains unclear. The V end was cut by 7 bases, the J end by 4 bases, with 11 bases between. This CDR3 region has 12 residues. From germline, CDR1 is SQVTM and CDR2 ANQGSEA. The CDR3 coding sequence is TGCAGCGCCCGGTGGGGAAATCAGCCCCAGCATTTT. Residues: CSARWGNQPQHF.

CDR3 region: CASSYSGLAFGGELFF. In DNA form, the CDR3 reads TGTGCCAGCAGTTACTCGGGACTAGCGTTTGGGGGGGAGCTGTTTTTT. This chain connects TRBV6-5 to TRBJ2-2, with 10 bases lining up with TRBD2. V shed 0 bases and J 8 bases; nucleotides not matched to a gene: 6. This CDR3 region has 16 residues. The germline CDR1 and CDR2 sequences are MNHEY and SVGAGI.

J is TRBJ2-6 and V is TRBV5-1; no clear D gene. Germline V gives CDR1 SGHRS, CDR2 YFSETQ. V was pared by 0 bases and J by 2 bases, with 9 bases between. This CDR3 is built from 16 residues. CDR3 DNA: TGCGCCAGCAGCTTGGAAGCAGGCACTGGGGCCAACGTCCTGACTTTC. Protein: CASSLEAGTGANVLTF.

This clonotype was counted at least ten times. This sequence joins TRBV28 and TRBJ1-2, with D unclear. With 5 bases removed from V and 7 bases from J, the gap between germline ends came to 14 bases. Germline CDR1 reads MDHEN; CDR2 reads SYDVKM. This CDR3 comprises 13 residues. The CDR3 loop reads CASSPHRLGGYTF. Written as DNA, the CDR3 is TGTGCCAGCAGTCCACATAGGTTGGGTGGCTACACCTTC.